Each of the 2 T cell receptor beta chains below was sequenced from the same sample in a study of blood T cell repertoires in COVID-19. The repertoire was sequenced with immunoSEQ multiplex PCR; TCRdb's copy has only in-frame clones and lacks some. The sample contains some 270,000 clones, approximately 83% of which appear only once. The sample consisted of PBMCs or T cells enriched from blood (not recorded which). The receptors here all came from a woman aged 25 to 45 who had recovered from COVID-19.

The chain has TRBV7-2 and TRBJ2-5; D remains ambiguous. Trimming shortened V by 5 bases and J by 2 bases, and 9 bases separated the two germline ends. Germline assignment: CDR1 SGHTA and CDR2 FQGNSA. This CDR3 spans 13 amino acids. CDR3 coding DNA: TGTGCCAGCAGCCCCGGTCCTCAAGAGACCCAGTACTTC. Amino acids: CASSPGPQETQYF.

This clone was picked up one time. The DNA for the CDR3 is TGTGCCAGCACGGGACAGGAAGGCTACGAGCAGTACTTC. Protein sequence: CASTGQEGYEQYF. The chain couples TRBV2 to TRBJ2-7; 8 bases map to TRBD1. J gave up 3 bases and V 7 bases, and 5 bases lay outside the gene matches. Germline loops: CDR1 SNHLY, CDR2 FYNNEI. The CDR3 consists of 13 residues.